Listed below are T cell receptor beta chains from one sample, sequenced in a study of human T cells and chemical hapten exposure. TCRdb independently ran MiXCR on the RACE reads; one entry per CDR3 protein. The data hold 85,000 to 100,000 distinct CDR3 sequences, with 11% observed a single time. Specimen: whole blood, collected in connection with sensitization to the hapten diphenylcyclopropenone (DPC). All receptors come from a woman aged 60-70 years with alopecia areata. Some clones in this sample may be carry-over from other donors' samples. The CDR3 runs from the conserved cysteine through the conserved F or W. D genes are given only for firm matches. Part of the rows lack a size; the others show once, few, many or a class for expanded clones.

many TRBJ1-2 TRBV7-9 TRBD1 CASSLLQGTGRGYTF TGTGCCAGCAGCCTTCTACAGGGGACGGGCCGCGGCTACACCTTC
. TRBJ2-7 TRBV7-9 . CASSPVGGIFEQYF TGTGCCAGCAGCCCAGTTGGGGGGATATTTGAGCAGTACTTC
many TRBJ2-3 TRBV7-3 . CASSWGASVADTQYF TGTGCCAGCAGCTGGGGGGCTAGCGTCGCAGATACGCAGTATTTT
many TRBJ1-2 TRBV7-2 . CASAQINYGYTF TGTGCCAGCGCGCAGATTAACTATGGCTACACCTTC
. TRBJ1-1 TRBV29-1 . CSVRGAMNTEAFF TGCAGTGTTAGAGGGGCTATGAACACTGAAGCTTTCTTT
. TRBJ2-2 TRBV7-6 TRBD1 CASSLGQGANTGELFF TGTGCCAGCAGCTTAGGGCAGGGGGCGAACACCGGGGAGCTGTTTTTT
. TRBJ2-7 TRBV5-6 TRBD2 CASSFRRGGNEQYF TGTGCCAGCAGCTTCAGGCGCGGGGGAAACGAGCAGTACTTC
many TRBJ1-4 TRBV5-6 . CASSLGGPSEKLFF TGTGCCAGCAGCCTAGGGGGACCTAGTGAAAAACTGTTTTTT
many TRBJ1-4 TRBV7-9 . CASSLLLGEKLFF TGTGCCAGCAGCTTATTGTTAGGCGAAAAACTGTTTTTT
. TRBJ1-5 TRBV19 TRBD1 CASISNGRGNQPQHF TGTGCCAGTATTTCCAACGGCAGGGGGAACCAGCCCCAGCATTTT
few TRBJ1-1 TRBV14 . CASSQWGTEAFF TGTGCCAGCAGCCAATGGGGGACTGAAGCTTTCTTT
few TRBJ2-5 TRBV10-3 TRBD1 CAISERDRQQETQYF TGTGCCATCAGTGAGCGGGACAGGCAACAAGAGACCCAGTACTTC
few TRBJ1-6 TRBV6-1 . CASTDHQYNSPLHF TGTGCCAGCACCGATCACCAGTATAATTCACCCCTCCACTTT
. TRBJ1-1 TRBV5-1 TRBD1 CASSPGQGGTEAFF TGCGCCAGCAGCCCCGGACAGGGAGGCACTGAAGCTTTCTTT
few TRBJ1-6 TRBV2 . CASIYQGQNSPLHF TGTGCCAGCATTTATCAGGGGCAAAATTCACCCCTCCACTTT
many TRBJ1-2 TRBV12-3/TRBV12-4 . CASSLTANYGYTF TGTGCCAGCAGTCTAACAGCTAACTATGGCTACACCTTC
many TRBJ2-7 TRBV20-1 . CSVSRITYEQYF TGCAGCGTCTCGAGGATCACCTACGAGCAGTACTTC
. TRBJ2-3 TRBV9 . CASSNPAPGSLPSTDTQYF TGTGCCAGCAGCAACCCTGCCCCTGGCTCGCTCCCTAGCACAGATACGCAGTATTTT
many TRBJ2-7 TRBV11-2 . CASSLRGEQYF TGTGCCAGCAGCTTAAGGGGTGAGCAGTACTTC
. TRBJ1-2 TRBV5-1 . CASSLSSGLEGYTF TGCGCCAGCAGCTTGTCTTCAGGTTTAGAGGGCTACACCTTC
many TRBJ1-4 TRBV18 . CASSPTWGAENEKLFF TGTGCCAGCTCACCGACGTGGGGGGCAGAAAATGAAAAACTGTTTTTT
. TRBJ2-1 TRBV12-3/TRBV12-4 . CASSFSQGHIF TGTGCCAGCAGTTTTTCGCAGGGGCACATCTTC
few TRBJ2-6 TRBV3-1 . CASSQAIDSHSGANVLTF TGTGCCAGCAGCCAGGCCATCGACAGCCACTCTGGGGCCAACGTCCTGACTTTC
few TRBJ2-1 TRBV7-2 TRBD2 CASSLRPAGGSSSYNEQFF TGTGCCAGCAGCTTACGTCCAGCGGGGGGGTCAAGCTCCTACAATGAGCAGTTCTTC
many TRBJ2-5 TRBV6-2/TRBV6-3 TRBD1 CATEHPQGAGETQYF TGTGCCACCGAACATCCTCAGGGGGCCGGAGAGACCCAGTACTTC
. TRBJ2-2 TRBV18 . CASSQRDWSTGELFF TGTGCCAGCTCACAACGGGACTGGAGCACCGGGGAGCTGTTTTTT
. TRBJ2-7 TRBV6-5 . CASSRTLTPPYEQYF TGTGCCAGCAGCAGGACTCTCACCCCTCCCTACGAGCAGTACTTC
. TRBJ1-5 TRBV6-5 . CASSSHSDNQPQHF TGTGCCAGCAGTTCCCACTCGGATAATCAGCCCCAGCATTTT
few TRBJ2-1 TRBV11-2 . CASSLGTSWLF TGTGCCAGCAGCCTGGGGACCTCTTGGCTTTTC
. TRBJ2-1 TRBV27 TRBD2 CASSSPSGGLNEQFF TGTGCCAGCAGTTCTCCTAGCGGGGGGTTAAATGAGCAGTTCTTC
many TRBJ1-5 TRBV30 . CAWSPFRRGSDQPQHF TGTGCCTGGAGCCCCTTTCGTCGGGGTAGCGATCAGCCCCAGCATTTT
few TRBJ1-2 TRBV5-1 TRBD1 CASSLGTGNNYGYTF TGCGCCAGCAGCTTGGGGACAGGAAATAACTATGGCTACACCTTC
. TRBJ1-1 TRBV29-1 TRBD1 CSSTGTGMTEAFF TGCAGCTCCACCGGGACAGGCATGACTGAAGCTTTCTTT
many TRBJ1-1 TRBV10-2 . CASSWQAITEAFF TGCGCCAGCAGTTGGCAGGCGATCACTGAAGCCTTCTTT
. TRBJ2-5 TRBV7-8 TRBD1 CASSSDREETQYF TGTGCCAGCAGCTCGGACAGGGAAGAGACCCAGTACTTC
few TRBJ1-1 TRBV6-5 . CASSSNTEAFF TGTGCCAGCAGCTCTAACACTGAAGCTTTCTTT
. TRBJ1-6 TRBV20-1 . CSANTGVINNSPLHF TGCAGTGCAAATACAGGAGTGATCAATAATTCACCCCTCCACTTT
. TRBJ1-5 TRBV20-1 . CSARGSLFIDQPQHF TGCAGTGCTAGGGGAAGCTTGTTCATAGATCAGCCCCAGCATTTT
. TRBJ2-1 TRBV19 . CASSSLRAPEGTYNEQFF TGTGCCAGTAGTAGTCTCCGGGCCCCCGAGGGGACCTACAATGAGCAGTTCTTC
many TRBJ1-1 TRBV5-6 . CASSFGGPGGEAFF TGTGCCAGCAGCTTCGGGGGGCCTGGTGGTGAAGCTTTCTTT
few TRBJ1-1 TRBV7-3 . CASSLSRDKQAFF TGTGCCAGCAGCTTGTCCAGGGATAAACAAGCTTTCTTT
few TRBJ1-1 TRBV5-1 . CASSLEPGSPEAFF TGCGCCAGCAGCTTGGAGCCCGGGAGCCCTGAAGCTTTCTTT
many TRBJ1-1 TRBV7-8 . CASSSYPVSAIRNTEAFF TGTGCCAGCAGCTCGTACCCCGTGAGCGCCATCCGGAACACTGAAGCTTTCTTT
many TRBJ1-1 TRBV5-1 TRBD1 CASSEGRQGFSTEAFF TGCGCCAGCAGCGAGGGAAGACAGGGTTTTAGCACTGAAGCTTTCTTT
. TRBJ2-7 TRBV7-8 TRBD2 CASSFPGLAGDKYEQYF TGTGCCAGCAGCTTCCCGGGACTAGCGGGGGACAAATACGAGCAGTACTTC
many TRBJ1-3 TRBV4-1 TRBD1 CASSHGQATDTIYF TGCGCCAGCAGCCACGGACAGGCTACTGACACCATATATTTT
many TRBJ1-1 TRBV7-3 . CASSPDLNTEAFF TGTGCCAGCAGCCCCGACCTGAACACTGAAGCTTTCTTT
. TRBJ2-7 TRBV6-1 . CASSVYKIHYEQYF TGTGCCAGCAGTGTCTATAAAATTCACTACGAGCAGTACTTC
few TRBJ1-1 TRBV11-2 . CASSPMRRVGTEAFF TGTGCCAGCAGCCCGATGCGACGGGTCGGCACTGAAGCTTTCTTT